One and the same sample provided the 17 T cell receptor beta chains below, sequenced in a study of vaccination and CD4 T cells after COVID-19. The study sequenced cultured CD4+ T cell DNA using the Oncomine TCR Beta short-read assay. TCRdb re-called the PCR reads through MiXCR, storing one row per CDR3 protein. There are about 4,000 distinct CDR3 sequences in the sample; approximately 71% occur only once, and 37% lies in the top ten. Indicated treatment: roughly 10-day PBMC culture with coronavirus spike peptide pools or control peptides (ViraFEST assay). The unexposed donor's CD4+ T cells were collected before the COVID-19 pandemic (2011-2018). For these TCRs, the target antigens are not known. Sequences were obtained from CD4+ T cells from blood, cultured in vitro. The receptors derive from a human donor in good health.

The CDR3 DNA sequence: TGTGCCAGCAGCCTCACGACTAGCGGGAGCACAGATACGCAGTATTTT. It specifies CASSLTTSGSTDTQYF. The chain carries TRBV7-9 and TRBJ2-3, with 10 bases identical to TRBD2. Germline CDR1 is SEHNR and CDR2 is FQNEAQ (reference sequence). CDR3 length: 16 amino acids. V shed 5 bases and J 0 bases; nucleotides not matched to a gene: 5.

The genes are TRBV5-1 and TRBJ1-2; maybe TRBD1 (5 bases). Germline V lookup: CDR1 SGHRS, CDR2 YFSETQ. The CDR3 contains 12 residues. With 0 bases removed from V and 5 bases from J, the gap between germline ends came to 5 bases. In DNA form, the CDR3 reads TGCGCCAGCAGCTTGGGGGGGTATGGCTACACCTTC. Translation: CASSLGGYGYTF.

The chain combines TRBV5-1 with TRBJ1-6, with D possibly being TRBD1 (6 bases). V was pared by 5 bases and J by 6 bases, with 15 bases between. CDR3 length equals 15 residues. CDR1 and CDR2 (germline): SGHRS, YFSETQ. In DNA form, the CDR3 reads TGCGCCAGCAGAACGGACAGTAGAGGTAATTCACCCCTCCACTTT. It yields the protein CASRTDSRGNSPLHF. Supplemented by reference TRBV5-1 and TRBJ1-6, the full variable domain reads KAGVTQTPRYLIKTRGQQVTLSCSPISGHRSVSWYQQTPGQGLQFLFEYFSETQRNKGNFPGRFSGRQFSNSRSEMNVSTLELGDSALYLCASRTDSRGNSPLHFGNGTRLTVT.

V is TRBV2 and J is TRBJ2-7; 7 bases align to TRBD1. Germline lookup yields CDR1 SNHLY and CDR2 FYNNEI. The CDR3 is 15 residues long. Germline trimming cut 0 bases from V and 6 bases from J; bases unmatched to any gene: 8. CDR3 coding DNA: TGTGCCAGCAGTGAAGCACCTCTCCCAGGGGGCGAGCAGTACTTC. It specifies CASSEAPLPGGEQYF.

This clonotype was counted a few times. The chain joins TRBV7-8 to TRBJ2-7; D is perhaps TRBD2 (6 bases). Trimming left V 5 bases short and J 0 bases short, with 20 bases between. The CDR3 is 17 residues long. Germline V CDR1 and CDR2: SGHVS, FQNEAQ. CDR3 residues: CASSRRVSSGDSYEQYF. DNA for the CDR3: TGTGCCAGCAGCCGTAGAGTTAGTAGCGGAGACTCCTACGAGCAGTACTTC.

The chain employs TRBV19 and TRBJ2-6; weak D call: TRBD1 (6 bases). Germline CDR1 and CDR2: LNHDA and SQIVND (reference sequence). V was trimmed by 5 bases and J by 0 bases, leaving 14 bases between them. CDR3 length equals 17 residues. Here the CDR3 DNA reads TGTGCCAGTAGTGCCCGAGGGGGTCACTCTGGGGCCAACGTCCTGACTTTC. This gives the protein CASSARGGHSGANVLTF. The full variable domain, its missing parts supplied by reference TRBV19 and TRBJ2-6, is DGGITQSPKYLFRKEGQNVTLSCEQNLNHDAMYWYRQDPGQGLRLIYYSQIVNDFQKGDIAEGYSVSREKKESFPLTVTSAQKNPTAFYLCASSARGGHSGANVLTFGAGSRLTVL.

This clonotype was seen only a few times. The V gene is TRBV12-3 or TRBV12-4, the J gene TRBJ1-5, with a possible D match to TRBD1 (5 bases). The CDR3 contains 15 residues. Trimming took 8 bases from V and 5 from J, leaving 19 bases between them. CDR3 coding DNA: TGTGCCAGCCTTCCAGGGTTTCCTCTGGATCAGCCCCAGCATTTT. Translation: CASLPGFPLDQPQHF.

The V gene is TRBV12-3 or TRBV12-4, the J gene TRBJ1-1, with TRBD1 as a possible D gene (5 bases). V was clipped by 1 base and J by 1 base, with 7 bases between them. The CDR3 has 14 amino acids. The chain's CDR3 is CASSLVGGNTEAFF. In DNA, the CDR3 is TGTGCCAGCAGTTTAGTTGGGGGGAACACTGAAGCTTTCTTT.

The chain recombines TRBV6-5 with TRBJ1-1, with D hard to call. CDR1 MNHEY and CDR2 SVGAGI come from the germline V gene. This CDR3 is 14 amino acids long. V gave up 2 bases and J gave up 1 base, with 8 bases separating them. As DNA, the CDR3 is TGTGCCAGCAGTTACGGTACGGGGAACACTGAAGCTTTCTTT. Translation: CASSYGTGNTEAFF.

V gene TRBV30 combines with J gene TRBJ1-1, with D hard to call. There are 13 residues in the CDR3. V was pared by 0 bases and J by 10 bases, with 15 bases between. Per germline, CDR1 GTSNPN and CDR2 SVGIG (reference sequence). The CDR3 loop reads CAWSVSRNVGAFF. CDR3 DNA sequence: TGTGCCTGGAGTGTAAGCAGGAACGTGGGAGCTTTCTTT.

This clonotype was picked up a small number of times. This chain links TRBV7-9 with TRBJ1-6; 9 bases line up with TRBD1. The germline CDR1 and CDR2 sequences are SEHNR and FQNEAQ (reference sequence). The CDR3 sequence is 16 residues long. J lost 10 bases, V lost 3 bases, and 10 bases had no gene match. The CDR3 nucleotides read TGTGCCAGCAGCTTCGAGGGAGGGACAGGGAACTCACCCCTCCACTTT. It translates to CASSFEGGTGNSPLHF.

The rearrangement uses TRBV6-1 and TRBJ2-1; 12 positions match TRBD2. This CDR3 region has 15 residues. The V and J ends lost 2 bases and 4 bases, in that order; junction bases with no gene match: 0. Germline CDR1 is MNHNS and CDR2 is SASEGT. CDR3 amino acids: CASSELAGGYNEQFF. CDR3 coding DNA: TGTGCCAGCAGTGAACTAGCGGGAGGGTACAATGAGCAGTTCTTC.

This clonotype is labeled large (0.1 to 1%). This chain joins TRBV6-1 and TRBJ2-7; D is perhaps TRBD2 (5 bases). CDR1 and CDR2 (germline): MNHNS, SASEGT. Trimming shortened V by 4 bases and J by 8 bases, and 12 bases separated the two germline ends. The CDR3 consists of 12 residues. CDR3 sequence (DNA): TGTGCCAGCAGTGCTCTCGGGGTCAAGCAGTACTTC. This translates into CASSALGVKQYF.

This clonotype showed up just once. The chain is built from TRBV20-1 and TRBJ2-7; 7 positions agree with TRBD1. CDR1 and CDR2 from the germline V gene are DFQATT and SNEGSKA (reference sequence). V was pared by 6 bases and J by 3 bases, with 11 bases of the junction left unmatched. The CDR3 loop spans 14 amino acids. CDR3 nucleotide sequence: TGCAGTGCATCACGACAGGGATACTACTACGAGCAGTACTTC. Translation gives CSASRQGYYYEQYF.

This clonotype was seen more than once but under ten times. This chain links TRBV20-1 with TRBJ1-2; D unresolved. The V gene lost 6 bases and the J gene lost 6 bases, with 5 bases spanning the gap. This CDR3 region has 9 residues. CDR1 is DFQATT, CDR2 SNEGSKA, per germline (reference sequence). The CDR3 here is CSAGDGYTF. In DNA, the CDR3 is TGCAGTGCCGGGGATGGCTACACCTTC.

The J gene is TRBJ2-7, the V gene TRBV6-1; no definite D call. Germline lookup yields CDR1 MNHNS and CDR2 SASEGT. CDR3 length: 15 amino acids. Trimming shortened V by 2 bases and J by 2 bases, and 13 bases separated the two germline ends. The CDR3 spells CASSEIPGPPYEQYF. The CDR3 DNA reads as TGTGCCAGCAGTGAAATCCCTGGGCCTCCCTACGAGCAGTACTTC.

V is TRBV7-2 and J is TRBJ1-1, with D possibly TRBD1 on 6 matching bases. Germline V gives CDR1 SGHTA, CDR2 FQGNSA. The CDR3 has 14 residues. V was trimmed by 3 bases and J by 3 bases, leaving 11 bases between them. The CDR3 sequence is CASSFRGRDTEAFF. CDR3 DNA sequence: TGTGCCAGCAGCTTCAGGGGTAGAGACACTGAAGCTTTCTTT.